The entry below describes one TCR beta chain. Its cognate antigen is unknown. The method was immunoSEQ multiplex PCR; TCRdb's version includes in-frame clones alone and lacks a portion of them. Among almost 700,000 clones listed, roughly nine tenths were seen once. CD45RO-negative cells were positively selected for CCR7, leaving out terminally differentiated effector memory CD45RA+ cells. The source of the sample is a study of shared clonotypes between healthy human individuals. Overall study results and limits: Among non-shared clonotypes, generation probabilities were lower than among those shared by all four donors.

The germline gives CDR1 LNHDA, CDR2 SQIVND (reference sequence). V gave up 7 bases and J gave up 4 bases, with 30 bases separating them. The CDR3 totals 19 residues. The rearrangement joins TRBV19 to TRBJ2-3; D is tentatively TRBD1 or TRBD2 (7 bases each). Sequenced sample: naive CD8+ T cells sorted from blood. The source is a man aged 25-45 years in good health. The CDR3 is CASTPEGASGHPRADTQYF. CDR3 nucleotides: TGTGCCAGTACCCCAGAGGGGGCTAGCGGACATCCTAGGGCAGATACGCAGTATTTT. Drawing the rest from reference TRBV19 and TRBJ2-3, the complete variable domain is DGGITQSPKYLFRKEGQNVTLSCEQNLNHDAMYWYRQDPGQGLRLIYYSQIVNDFQKGDIAEGYSVSREKKESFPLTVTSAQKNPTAFYLCASTPEGASGHPRADTQYFGPGTRLTVL.